This entry describes one TCR beta chain. Antigen unknown. The assay was immunoSEQ multiplex PCR, and TCRdb's table has in-frame clones only and misses some. The table includes some 63,000 clones, roughly nine tenths detected once. This entry is derived from a study of OX40 agonist ivuxolimab in advanced cancers. Study-wide results and limits: CD4+ and CD8+ blood T cells expanded clonally by week 6 at 0.1 to 3.0 mg/kg.

Samples were taken at baseline and on day 1 of cycles 4 and 7. This material consisted of CD4+ or CD8+ T cells sorted from blood, taken in a trial of the OX40 agonist ivuxolimab. The clonotype was recovered from an adult with an advanced solid tumor such as melanoma, head and neck, liver or kidney cancer.

DNA for the CDR3: TGTGCCAGCAGTTACTCGAGGGACAGCCTCTCCTACGAGCAGTACTTC. Translation gives CASSYSRDSLSYEQYF. The V call is TRBV6-6, the J call TRBJ2-7; 7 bases agree with TRBD1. The CDR3 spans 16 residues. With V trimmed by 0 bases and J by 0 bases, 5 bases remained unmatched. CDR1 MNHNY and CDR2 SVGAGI come from the germline V gene (reference sequence).